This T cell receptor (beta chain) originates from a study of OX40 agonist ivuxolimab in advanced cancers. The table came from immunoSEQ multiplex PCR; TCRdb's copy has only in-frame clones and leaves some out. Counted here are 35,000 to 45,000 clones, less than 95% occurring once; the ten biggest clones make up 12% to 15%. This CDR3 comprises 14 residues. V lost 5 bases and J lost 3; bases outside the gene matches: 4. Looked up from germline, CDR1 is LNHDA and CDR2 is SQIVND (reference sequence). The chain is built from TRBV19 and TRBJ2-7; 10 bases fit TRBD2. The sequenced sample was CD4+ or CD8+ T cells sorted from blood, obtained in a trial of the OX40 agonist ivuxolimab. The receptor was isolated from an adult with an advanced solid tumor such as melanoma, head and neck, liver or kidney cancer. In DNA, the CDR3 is TGTGCCAGTAGTCCGGGACTAGCGATCTACGAGCAGTACTTC. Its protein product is CASSPGLAIYEQYF.